The clone carrying this T cell receptor beta chain has just one count. An end of the junction does not agree with germline; a read error may underlie this. The study ran its PCR with 60 Vbeta and 13 Jbeta primers. Assay: immunoSEQ multiplex PCR; the TCRdb copy retains only in-frame clones and omits some. The sample records about 130,000 clones, about 85% being singletons. The germline V gene encodes CDR1 MDHEN and CDR2 SYDVKM. This CDR3 is 12 amino acids long. This sample stems from a study of cytomegalovirus exposure and HLA in healthy donors. J is TRBJ2-7 and V is TRBV28; D ambiguous. The TCR sequence derives from a woman aged 25-40 years in good health and CMV-seropositive. The sequenced sample was PBMCs. CDR3 sequence (DNA): TGTGCCAGCAGTACCCCCGGAACACCAGGCCCGTTC. This codes for CASSTPGTPGPF.